These 30 T cell receptor beta chains came from one sample sequenced in a study of T cell clonotyping in hematopoietic cell transplantation. Only in-frame clones appear in the TCRdb table, and some are missing; sequencing was by immunoSEQ multiplex PCR. This sample has 11,000 or so clones, with roughly 90% found just once. Time point described: recipient sample about 28 days before transplant, after cytoreduction. The sample consisted of peripheral blood mononuclear cells, taken before stem cell transplant. Receptors originate from a woman aged 35 to 49 with acute myeloid leukemia. Some clones in this sample may be carry-over from other donors' samples.

The V gene is TRBV5-1, the J gene TRBJ2-3; D gene ambiguous. This CDR3 comprises 14 residues. The germline gives CDR1 SGHRS, CDR2 YFSETQ. Trimming stripped 0 bases from V and 5 bases from J, with 10 bases between. The CDR3 nucleotides are TGCGCCAGCAGCTTGGTAGTTGGTGGAGATACGCAGTATTTT. Encoded protein: CASSLVVGGDTQYF. The full variable domain, completed using reference TRBV5-1 and TRBJ2-3, is KAGVTQTPRYLIKTRGQQVTLSCSPISGHRSVSWYQQTPGQGLQFLFEYFSETQRNKGNFPGRFSGRQFSNSRSEMNVSTLELGDSALYLCASSLVVGGDTQYFGPGTRLTVL.

The chain recombines TRBV7-9 with TRBJ2-7, with D possibly being TRBD1 (6 bases). CDR1 and CDR2 (germline): SEHNR, FQNEAQ (reference sequence). The CDR3 extends over 13 amino acids. Deletions cut 7 bases from V and 3 bases from J, with 13 bases between. CDR3 bases: TGTGCCAGCACAGGGGTCACAGACTACGAGCAGTACTTC. Translated: CASTGVTDYEQYF. Full variable domain (outside the CDR3, taken from reference TRBV7-9 and TRBJ2-7): DTGVSQNPRHKITKRGQNVTFRCDPISEHNRLYWYRQTLGQGPEFLTYFQNEAQLEKSRLLSDRFSAERPKGSFSTLEIQRTEQGDSAMYLCASTGVTDYEQYFGPGTRLTVT.

The chain carries TRBV27 and TRBJ1-2; possibly TRBD1 for D (5 bases). Germline V gene lookup returns CDR1 MNHEY and CDR2 SMNVEV (reference sequence). This CDR3 spans 15 amino acids. Trimming stripped 2 bases from V and 5 bases from J, with 15 bases between. The CDR3 DNA follows: TGTGCCAGCAGTTTAAGAGGCAGGGAGGTTTATGGCTACACCTTC. It translates to CASSLRGREVYGYTF.

CDR3 amino acids: CASSFEPGAETQYF. Written as DNA, the CDR3 is TGTGCCAGCAGCTTTGAACCGGGAGCCGAGACCCAGTACTTC. The chain joins TRBV7-2 to TRBJ2-5; tentatively, D is TRBD2 (6 bases). Trimming removed 3 bases from V and 5 bases from J, with 13 bases in between. Germline lookup yields CDR1 SGHTA and CDR2 FQGNSA. This CDR3 is built from 14 residues.

The chain uses TRBV13 and TRBJ1-1, with D possibly being TRBD1 (6 bases). This CDR3 contains 16 residues. V gave up 0 bases and J gave up 2 bases, with 13 bases separating them. Germline loops: CDR1 PRHDT, CDR2 FYEKMQ (reference sequence). The CDR3, as DNA: TGTGCCAGCAGCTTAGGGGACAGAAACTATAACACTGAAGCTTTCTTT. Translation gives CASSLGDRNYNTEAFF.

The rearrangement links TRBV30 to TRBJ2-6; 9 bases map to TRBD2. Germline CDR1 and CDR2: GTSNPN and SVGIG (reference sequence). Trimming at V came to 5 bases and at J to 0 bases, leaving 8 bases not matched to a gene. The CDR3 is 17 amino acids. The CDR3, as DNA: TGTGCCTGGGCCCGGCTAGCGGGGCTCTCTGGGGCCAACGTCCTGACTTTC. This encodes CAWARLAGLSGANVLTF.

CDR3 nucleotide sequence: TGTGCCAGCAGCTTGGACGGGGGGAACTATGGCTACACCTTC. It yields the protein CASSLDGGNYGYTF. The chain uses TRBV5-4 and TRBJ1-2; TRBD1 might be the D (5 bases). This CDR3 region has 14 residues. The V gene's germline CDR1 is SGHNT and CDR2 YYREEE (reference sequence). Trimming shortened V by 0 bases and J by 2 bases, and 8 bases separated the two germline ends.

This clone has only one observation. The chain has TRBV2 and TRBJ1-1; no clear D. V was cut by 7 bases and J by 3 bases, with 12 bases left in between. The length of the CDR3 is 13 residues. The V gene's germline CDR1 is SNHLY and CDR2 FYNNEI. The CDR3 region has the DNA TGTGCCAGCACGCGGGAGGCGGACACTGAAGCTTTCTTT. Its protein is CASTREADTEAFF.

The rearrangement uses TRBV27 and TRBJ2-1; possibly TRBD2 for D (6 bases). This CDR3 has 14 residues. Germline CDR1 reads MNHEY; CDR2 reads SMNVEV (reference sequence). The V end lost 5 bases, the J end lost 6 bases, and 14 bases lay between the germline ends. CDR3 amino acids: CASSPPGLPNEQFF. In DNA, the CDR3 is TGTGCCAGCAGTCCTCCGGGACTGCCCAATGAGCAGTTCTTC.

In this sample, this clone turned up a few times. The chain carries TRBV30 and TRBJ1-1, with D uncertain. CDR1 GTSNPN and CDR2 SVGIG come from the germline V gene (reference sequence). V was trimmed by 2 bases and J by 1 base, leaving 11 bases between them. The CDR3 is 14 residues long. In DNA form, the CDR3 reads TGTGCCTGGAGTAGAAGATCGAGGAACACTGAAGCTTTCTTT. The encoded protein is CAWSRRSRNTEAFF.

The V and J genes are TRBV2 and TRBJ1-1; 8 nucleotides match TRBD1. In germline, CDR1 is SNHLY, CDR2 FYNNEI. Germline trimming cut 8 bases from V and 6 bases from J; bases unmatched to any gene: 5. The length of the CDR3 is 12 residues. The CDR3 reads CASPDRVSEAFF. In DNA, the CDR3 is TGTGCCAGCCCGGACAGGGTTTCTGAAGCTTTCTTT.

This chain connects TRBV29-1 to TRBJ2-1, with no clear D. Germline lookup yields CDR1 SQVTM and CDR2 ANQGSEA. The CDR3 totals 14 residues. Trimming took 3 bases from V and 2 from J, leaving 11 bases between them. The DNA of the CDR3 is TGCAGCGTTGATTGGTCTGCCCCCTACAATGAGCAGTTCTTC. This codes for CSVDWSAPYNEQFF.

The chain carries TRBV12-5 and TRBJ2-7; 12 nucleotides agree with TRBD1. This CDR3 contains 16 residues. After removal of 1 base from V and 5 bases from J, the junction contained 6 bases not matched to a gene. CDR1 LGHNT and CDR2 FRNRAP come from the germline V gene. CDR3 bases: TGTGCTAGTGGTTTGGCCTCCGGGACAGGGGGCAACGAGCAGTACTTC. Translating it yields CASGLASGTGGNEQYF.

The V gene is TRBV19, the J gene TRBJ1-2; D is perhaps TRBD1 (5 bases). The V gene's germline CDR1 is LNHDA and CDR2 SQIVND (reference sequence). The CDR3 loop spans 13 amino acids. With 4 bases removed from V and 4 bases from J, the gap between germline ends came to 10 bases. The CDR3 nucleotides are TGTGCCAGTAGTAATGGGGGGATCTATGGCTACACCTTC. Its translation: CASSNGGIYGYTF. Full variable domain (missing parts from reference TRBV19 and TRBJ1-2): DGGITQSPKYLFRKEGQNVTLSCEQNLNHDAMYWYRQDPGQGLRLIYYSQIVNDFQKGDIAEGYSVSREKKESFPLTVTSAQKNPTAFYLCASSNGGIYGYTFGSGTRLTVV.

CDR3 loop: CASSLGAQYEQYF. CDR3 bases: TGTGCCAGCAGCTTGGGAGCGCAGTACGAGCAGTACTTC. V usage is TRBV5-4 and J usage is TRBJ2-7; D call uncertain. Trimming removed 0 bases from V and 4 bases from J, with 8 bases in between. Germline values: CDR1 SGHNT, CDR2 YYREEE (reference sequence). This CDR3 is built from 13 residues.

V and J are TRBV30 and TRBJ1-2; 8 bases are a match to TRBD1. This CDR3 region has 16 residues. Germline lookup yields CDR1 GTSNPN and CDR2 SVGIG (reference sequence). Unmatched junction bases numbered 7, after V lost 0 bases and J lost 1 base. The CDR3 loop reads CAWSVPQGVNNYGYTF. The CDR3 DNA reads as TGTGCCTGGAGTGTACCACAGGGGGTTAATAACTATGGCTACACCTTC.

The V call is TRBV5-6, the J call TRBJ2-3; D is possibly TRBD1 (6 bases). The CDR3 contains 16 residues. With 2 bases removed from V and 5 bases from J, the gap between germline ends came to 18 bases. Germline lookup yields CDR1 SGHDT and CDR2 YYEEEE. This CDR3 is CASSFIWGRLEDTQYF. As DNA, the CDR3 is TGTGCCAGCAGCTTCATTTGGGGGCGTCTGGAAGATACGCAGTATTTT. The variable domain in full, completed from reference TRBV5-6 and TRBJ2-3, reads DAGVTQSPTHLIKTRGQQVTLRCSPKSGHDTVSWYQQALGQGPQFIFQYYEEEERQRGNFPDRFSGHQFPNYSSELNVNALLLGDSALYLCASSFIWGRLEDTQYFGPGTRLTVL.

This chain joins TRBV29-1 and TRBJ2-5, with D unresolved. The CDR3 loop spans 12 amino acids. Germline loops: CDR1 SQVTM, CDR2 ANQGSEA. The V end was cut by 4 bases, the J end by 5 bases, with 11 bases between. CDR3 DNA: TGCAGCGTTGTTAGGCCGGGCGAGACCCAGTACTTC. Its protein product is CSVVRPGETQYF.

V is TRBV29-1 and J is TRBJ1-2; TRBD1 is a possible D gene (5 bases). CDR1 SQVTM and CDR2 ANQGSEA come from the germline V gene. Trimming took 8 bases from V and 10 from J, leaving 14 bases between them. The CDR3 extends over 10 amino acids. Here the CDR3 DNA reads TGCAGCACGGGGACGGGGGACTACACCTTC. It codes for CSTGTGDYTF.

The chain joins TRBV2 to TRBJ2-1; TRBD1 matches 10 bases. This CDR3 is built from 15 residues. Germline-derived CDR1 and CDR2 are SNHLY and FYNNEI. V lost 8 bases, J lost 2 bases, and 6 bases stayed unmatched. The CDR3 spells CASGVGTGAYNEQFF. CDR3 DNA sequence: TGTGCCAGCGGGGTGGGGACAGGGGCCTACAATGAGCAGTTCTTC. The full variable domain, with the rest looked up from reference TRBV2 and TRBJ2-1, is EPEVTQTPSHQVTQMGQEVILRCVPISNHLYFYWYRQILGQKVEFLVSFYNNEISEKSEIFDDQFSVERPDGSNFTLKIRSTKLEDSAMYFCASGVGTGAYNEQFFGPGTRLTVL.

The rearrangement uses TRBV19 and TRBJ1-2; a weak D match, TRBD1 (6 bases). The length of the CDR3 is 14 residues. The V and J ends lost 6 bases and 4 bases respectively, with 15 bases between them. The germline gives CDR1 LNHDA, CDR2 SQIVND (reference sequence). As DNA, the CDR3 is TGTGCCAGTAGCCCCCAGGGGATTAGCTATGGCTACACCTTC. Translated: CASSPQGISYGYTF.

The chain carries TRBV7-2 and TRBJ2-7; no reliable D call. The germline CDR1 and CDR2 sequences are SGHTA and FQGNSA. Trimming left V 1 base short and J 6 bases short, with 10 bases between. The CDR3 covers 13 residues. As DNA, the CDR3 is TGTGCCAGCAGCTTAGACGCGGTGGGCGAGCAGTACTTC. Protein product: CASSLDAVGEQYF.

The chain recombines TRBV2 with TRBJ2-2; D gene unclear. Trimming shortened V by 5 bases and J by 2 bases, and 3 bases separated the two germline ends. CDR3 size: 12 residues. CDR1 and CDR2 from the germline V gene are SNHLY and FYNNEI. This chain's CDR3 is CASSTNTGELFF. Here the CDR3 DNA reads TGTGCCAGCAGTACAAACACCGGGGAGCTGTTTTTT.

This clone has a single count. The chain couples TRBV25-1 to TRBJ2-3; 9 nucleotides agree with TRBD2. V trimming: 0 bases; J trimming: 6 bases; junction bases outside the gene matches: 10. Germline CDR1 is MGHDK and CDR2 is SYGVNS. This CDR3 spans 17 amino acids. CDR3 DNA: TGTGCCAGCAGTGAATATGTCGCGGGAGGGCCTTCGGATACGCAGTATTTT. Translated: CASSEYVAGGPSDTQYF. Based on the CDR3 plus reference TRBV25-1 and TRBJ2-3, the full variable domain is EADIYQTPRYLVIGTGKKITLECSQTMGHDKMYWYQQDPGMELHLIHYSYGVNSTEKGDLSSESTVSRIRTEHFPLTLESARPSHTSQYLCASSEYVAGGPSDTQYFGPGTRLTVL.

The V gene is TRBV30, the J gene TRBJ2-3, with TRBD1 matching 7 bases. The CDR3 extends over 13 amino acids. Trimming removed 3 bases from V and 2 bases from J; junction bases left unmatched: 2. Germline CDR1 and CDR2: GTSNPN and SVGIG (reference sequence). Here the CDR3 DNA reads TGTGCCTGGAGGACAGGGAACACAGATACGCAGTATTTT. Translated, it gives CAWRTGNTDTQYF.

This sequence joins TRBV19 and TRBJ2-2, with D perhaps TRBD2 (7 bases). The germline V gene encodes CDR1 LNHDA and CDR2 SQIVND (reference sequence). This CDR3 region has 16 residues. V gave up 7 bases and J gave up 0 bases, with 15 bases separating them. The CDR3 protein is CASTYLGGANTGELFF. CDR3 DNA: TGTGCCAGTACCTACTTAGGGGGGGCGAACACCGGGGAGCTGTTTTTT.

V gene TRBV11-2 combines with J gene TRBJ2-7; the D is unclear. Per germline, CDR1 SGHAT and CDR2 FQNNGV. Trimming removed 1 base from V and 5 bases from J, with 18 bases in between. The CDR3 runs 16 residues. In DNA, the CDR3 is TGTGCCAGCAGCTTAGGTCTCTTTGGCTCTCCCCACGAGCAGTACTTC. Translation gives CASSLGLFGSPHEQYF. The full variable domain, in which reference TRBV11-2 and TRBJ2-7 provide the parts outside the CDR3, is EAGVAQSPRYKIIEKRQSVAFWCNPISGHATLYWYQQILGQGPKLLIQFQNNGVVDDSQLPKDRFSAERLKGVDSTLKIQPAKLEDSAVYLCASSLGLFGSPHEQYFGPGTRLTVT.

The chain is built from TRBV5-1 and TRBJ1-1; tentative D call: TRBD1 (5 bases). Trimming shortened V by 4 bases and J by 0 bases, and 22 bases separated the two germline ends. Germline CDR1 SGHRS, CDR2 YFSETQ. The CDR3 extends over 18 amino acids. DNA for the CDR3: TGCGCCAGCAGCCTGGGACCGGCCGGGGTAACCATGAACACTGAAGCTTTCTTT. This gives the protein CASSLGPAGVTMNTEAFF.

The chain links TRBV29-1 to TRBJ2-7; D may be TRBD1 (5 bases). The CDR3 extends over 11 amino acids. Germline CDR1 reads SQVTM; CDR2 reads ANQGSEA. The germline V and J ends were trimmed by 7 bases and 3 bases, with 10 bases remaining between them. CDR3 nucleotides: TGCAGCGCCATTGACAGCTACGAGCAGTACTTC. It codes for CSAIDSYEQYF.

The chain carries TRBV9 and TRBJ2-3, with 7 bases aligning to TRBD2. The J segment lost 3 bases and the V segment lost 0 bases, leaving 7 bases of the junction unmatched. Per the germline V gene, CDR1 is SGDLS and CDR2 is YYNGEE. The CDR3 is made up of 16 amino acids. As DNA, the CDR3 is TGTGCCAGCAGCGTAGGGGGCGGGAGATATACAGATACGCAGTATTTT. Translated: CASSVGGGRYTDTQYF.